The 26 T cell receptor beta chains in this list originate from one sample, sequenced in a study of blood T cell repertoires in COVID-19. Using immunoSEQ multiplex PCR, the repertoire was profiled, and TCRdb retains in-frame clones only, with some absent. Among tens of thousands of clones listed, about 91% were seen once. Sequenced: peripheral blood. These receptors were taken from a woman aged 55-70 years with active COVID-19.

The chain recombines TRBV4-1 with TRBJ1-2; the D gene is possibly TRBD1 (5 bases). Trimming took 6 bases from V and 9 from J, leaving 23 bases between them. The CDR3 has 15 amino acids. CDR1 MGHRA and CDR2 YSYEKL come from the germline V gene. The CDR3 loop reads CASSQPRGAGQRYTF. CDR3 sequence (DNA): TGCGCCAGCAGTCAACCCCGTGGGGCCGGCCAACGCTACACCTTC.

The chain recombines TRBV15 with TRBJ1-3; D is ambiguous. The CDR3 has 16 amino acids. The germline V gene has CDR1 LNHNV and CDR2 YYDKDF (reference sequence). Trimming pared 0 bases from V and 4 bases from J, leaving 13 bases between. For the CDR3, the DNA is TGTGCCACCAGCAGAGACCTGATCGCGGGGGGAAACACCATATATTTT. Protein: CATSRDLIAGGNTIYF.

The V gene is TRBV10-2, the J gene TRBJ2-7, with 11 bases fitting TRBD2. The length of the CDR3 is 16 residues. J lost 3 bases, V lost 4 bases, and 8 bases had no gene match. From germline, CDR1 is WSHSY and CDR2 SAAADI. CDR3: CASSGASGRTFYEQYF. The CDR3 coding sequence is TGCGCCAGCAGTGGGGCTAGCGGGAGGACCTTCTACGAGCAGTACTTC.

The V gene is TRBV27, the J gene TRBJ2-1; 8 nucleotides agree with TRBD1. The germline CDR1 and CDR2 sequences are MNHEY and SMNVEV (reference sequence). There are 16 residues in the CDR3. Trimming took 4 bases from V and 0 from J; bases not matched to a gene: 5. The CDR3 sequence is CASSSRTGSSYNEQFF. The CDR3 DNA follows: TGTGCCAGCAGTTCTCGGACAGGGAGCTCCTACAATGAGCAGTTCTTC.

The chain has TRBV3-1 (or the pseudogene TRBV3-2) and TRBJ2-7; tentative D call: TRBD1 (5 bases). This CDR3 region has 13 residues. Germline values: CDR1 LGHDT, CDR2 YNNKEL (reference sequence). V was trimmed by 0 bases and J by 2 bases, leaving 5 bases between them. The CDR3 sequence is CASSQDRAYEQYF. The CDR3 DNA reads as TGTGCCAGCAGCCAAGACAGGGCCTACGAGCAGTACTTC.

The rearrangement uses TRBV2 and TRBJ2-6, with 9 bases matching TRBD1. J lost 1 base, V lost 5 bases, and 6 bases had no gene match. The CDR3 extends over 17 amino acids. Germline lookup yields CDR1 SNHLY and CDR2 FYNNEI. The CDR3 reads CASSWGQGPSGANVLTF. The CDR3 nucleotides are TGTGCCAGCAGTTGGGGACAGGGACCGTCTGGGGCCAACGTCCTGACTTTC.

The chain combines TRBV15 with TRBJ2-1, with a tentative D call TRBD2 (5 bases). Trimming took 0 bases from V and 9 from J, leaving 9 bases between them. This CDR3 is 13 amino acids long. The germline gives CDR1 LNHNV, CDR2 YYDKDF (reference sequence). CDR3 in DNA: TGTGCCACCAGCAGAGATTATGAGGGTGAGCAGTTCTTC. Translated: CATSRDYEGEQFF.

This clone appeared a single time. V and J are TRBV28 and TRBJ1-2; D is undetermined. V lost 1 base and J 8 bases, leaving 8 bases between the germline ends. CDR1 is MDHEN, CDR2 SYDVKM, per germline. The CDR3 is 12 amino acids. The CDR3 nucleotides read TGTGCCAGCAGTTTATCGGGGTGGGGCTACACCTTC. This gives the protein CASSLSGWGYTF.

The chain is built from TRBV4-1 and TRBJ1-2, with TRBD1 identical over 9 bases. Looked up from germline, CDR1 is MGHRA and CDR2 is YSYEKL. This CDR3 has 16 amino acids. Trimming removed 8 bases from V and 1 base from J; junction bases left unmatched: 11. This CDR3 reads CASASLDRGLNYGYTF. DNA of the CDR3: TGCGCCAGCGCCTCCCTGGACAGGGGTCTTAACTATGGCTACACCTTC.

V is TRBV5-1 and J is TRBJ1-2, with 10 bases lining up with TRBD1. The CDR3 runs 15 residues. The germline V gene has CDR1 SGHRS and CDR2 YFSETQ. After removal of 1 base from V and 4 bases from J, the junction contained 4 bases not matched to a gene. The CDR3 loop reads CASSLLGQGTYGYTF. The CDR3 nucleotides read TGCGCCAGCAGCTTGTTGGGACAGGGGACCTATGGCTACACCTTC.

The rearrangement links TRBV7-2 to TRBJ1-2, with 7 bases identical to TRBD1. With 2 bases clipped from V and 6 bases from J, the junction kept 3 bases outside the gene matches. Germline lookup yields CDR1 SGHTA and CDR2 FQGNSA. The CDR3 is 13 residues long. The CDR3 DNA reads TGTGCCAGCAGCTTATACAGGGGTAATGGCTACACCTTC. Its translation is CASSLYRGNGYTF.

V is TRBV6-6 and J is TRBJ2-7; 7 bases match TRBD2. CDR3 length: 13 amino acids. Germline V gene sequence: CDR1 MNHNY, CDR2 SVGAGI (reference sequence). V lost 6 bases to trimming and J lost 7 bases; unmatched junction nucleotides: 9. CDR3 sequence reads: CASRGTTPGEQYF. CDR3 sequence (DNA): TGTGCCAGCAGAGGGACTACTCCGGGGGAGCAGTACTTC.

The chain carries TRBV27 and TRBJ2-1; D is perhaps TRBD1 (7 bases). The V end was cut by 5 bases, the J end by 5 bases, with 13 bases between. CDR3 length equals 14 residues. Germline V CDR1 and CDR2: MNHEY, SMNVEV (reference sequence). As DNA, the CDR3 is TGTGCCAGCAGTGCAGGGGGACTGAACAATGAGCAGTTCTTC. This sequence encodes CASSAGGLNNEQFF.

J is TRBJ1-2 and V is TRBV29-1; 10 bases agree with TRBD1. The CDR3 contains 12 residues. CDR1 and CDR2 from the germline V gene are SQVTM and ANQGSEA. The V segment lost 6 bases and the J segment 6 bases; nucleotides outside the gene matches: 4. The CDR3 loop is CSVLTGGDGYTF. The CDR3 DNA sequence: TGCAGCGTATTGACAGGGGGCGATGGCTACACCTTC.

This rearrangement joins TRBV5-1 to TRBJ1-2, with 7 nucleotides matching TRBD1. J gave up 0 bases and V 4 bases, and 3 bases lay outside the gene matches. Germline loops: CDR1 SGHRS, CDR2 YFSETQ. The CDR3 spans 14 residues. CDR3 DNA: TGCGCCAGCAGCGAGGGACAGACTAACTATGGCTACACCTTC. Its translation: CASSEGQTNYGYTF.

The rearrangement uses TRBV6-6 and TRBJ1-2; D gene uncertain. CDR3 length: 14 amino acids. V dropped 2 bases and J dropped 3 bases, with 10 bases sitting between them. The germline V gene encodes CDR1 MNHNY and CDR2 SVGAGI (reference sequence). The CDR3 DNA is TGTGCCAGCAGTTACATCCGGTCCGACTATGGCTACACCTTC. Encoded protein: CASSYIRSDYGYTF.

The chain uses TRBV5-8 and TRBJ2-7; D is unclear. The CDR3 is 13 amino acids. V lost 3 bases and J lost 0, with 7 bases in between. Per the germline V gene, CDR1 is SGHTS and CDR2 is YDEGEE. The CDR3 DNA reads as TGTGCCAGCAGCTCCCGACACTCCTACGAGCAGTACTTC. It is translated as CASSSRHSYEQYF.

Points on this clone: Sequence at one end of the junction differs from germline and may be a read error. The CDR3 region is CASSDRNSEAFF. DNA for the CDR3: TGTGCCAGCAGTGATCGGAACAGTGAAGCTTTCTTT. The rearrangement links TRBV6-1 to TRBJ1-1; D unresolved. The length of the CDR3 is 12 residues. Germline V lookup: CDR1 MNHNS, CDR2 SASEGT.

The chain links TRBV5-5 to TRBJ1-2; TRBD1 might be the D (6 bases). The CDR3 contains 15 residues. V lost 6 bases and J lost 0, with 15 bases in between. Germline V CDR1 and CDR2: SGHKS, YYEKEE (reference sequence). CDR3 residues: CASTIGQWANYGYTF. The CDR3 DNA is TGTGCCAGCACCATAGGACAGTGGGCTAACTATGGCTACACCTTC.

The rearrangement links TRBV10-3 to TRBJ2-7; 13 bases agree with TRBD2. The germline V gene encodes CDR1 ENHRY and CDR2 SYGVKD. With V trimmed by 2 bases and J by 0 bases, 10 bases remained unmatched. The CDR3 is 19 residues long. The CDR3, as DNA: TGTGCCATCAGTGAGGCGGGGACTAGCGGGGCCTCCGGCTCCTACGAGCAGTACTTC. Translated: CAISEAGTSGASGSYEQYF.

CDR3 nucleotide sequence: TGCGCCAGCAGCCCCCGGGACAGGGCGGGCGAGCAGTACTTC. It translates to CASSPRDRAGEQYF. The J gene is TRBJ2-7, the V gene TRBV4-1, with 9 bases identical to TRBD1. The germline CDR1 and CDR2 sequences are MGHRA and YSYEKL. The CDR3 has 14 residues. Germline trimming cut 4 bases from V and 6 bases from J; bases unmatched to any gene: 7.

The chain has TRBV7-9 and TRBJ1-4; D unclear. With 5 bases removed from V and 5 bases from J, the gap between germline ends came to 15 bases. Germline V gives CDR1 SEHNR, CDR2 FQNEAQ (reference sequence). There are 15 residues in the CDR3. The CDR3 bases are TGTGCCAGCAGCCCCGTGGCCCCGTTGAATGAAAAACTGTTTTTT. It yields the protein CASSPVAPLNEKLFF.

The chain joins TRBV28 to TRBJ2-1; 16 positions agree with TRBD2. The ends lost 7 bases at V and 1 base at J; junction bases unmatched: 7. Looked up from germline, CDR1 is MDHEN and CDR2 is SYDVKM. The CDR3 runs to 18 residues. CDR3 loop: CASTPGTSGRVSYNEQFF. In DNA form, the CDR3 reads TGTGCCAGCACACCGGGGACTAGCGGGAGGGTGTCCTACAATGAGCAGTTCTTC.

The gene calls are TRBV27 and TRBJ1-1; 7 bases match TRBD1. V dropped 6 bases and J dropped 9; count of bases not matched to a gene: 4. The CDR3 loop spans 11 amino acids. Germline-derived CDR1 and CDR2 are MNHEY and SMNVEV (reference sequence). The CDR3 DNA is TGTGCCAGCAGGGGGACAGTAAAAGCTTTCTTT. Protein: CASRGTVKAFF.

This rearrangement joins TRBV21-1 to TRBJ1-5. TRBV21-1 is tagged as a pseudogene. The CDR3 has 15 residues. In DNA form, the CDR3 reads TGTGCCAGCAGCGGCATCCCTATGGCGGATCAGCCCCAGCATTTT. Translating gives CASSGIPMADQPQHF.

The rearrangement joins TRBV9 to TRBJ2-1, with TRBD2 matching 9 bases. This CDR3 is 15 amino acids long. J lost 7 bases, V lost 4 bases, and 9 bases had no gene match. Germline V gene sequence: CDR1 SGDLS, CDR2 YYNGEE. This CDR3 reads CASSRLAGSRNEQFF. In DNA form, the CDR3 reads TGTGCCAGCAGCCGCCTAGCGGGATCCAGGAATGAGCAGTTCTTC.